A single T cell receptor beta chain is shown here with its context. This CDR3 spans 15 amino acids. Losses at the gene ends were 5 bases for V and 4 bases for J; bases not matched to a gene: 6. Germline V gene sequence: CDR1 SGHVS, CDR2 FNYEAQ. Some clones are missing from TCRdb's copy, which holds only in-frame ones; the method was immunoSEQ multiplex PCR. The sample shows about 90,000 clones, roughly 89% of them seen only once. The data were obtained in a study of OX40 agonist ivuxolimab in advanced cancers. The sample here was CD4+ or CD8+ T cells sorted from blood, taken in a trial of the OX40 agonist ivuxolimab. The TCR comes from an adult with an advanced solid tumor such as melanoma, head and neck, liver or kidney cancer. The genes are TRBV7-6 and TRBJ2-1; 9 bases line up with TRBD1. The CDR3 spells CASSRRTGVYNEQFF. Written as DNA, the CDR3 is TGTGCCAGCAGCCGCAGGACAGGGGTATACAATGAGCAGTTCTTC. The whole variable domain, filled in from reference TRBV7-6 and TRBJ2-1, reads GAGVSQSPRYKVTKRGQDVALRCDPISGHVSLYWYRQALGQGPEFLTYFNYEAQQDKSGLPNDRFSAERPEGSISTLTIQRTEQRDSAMYRCASSRRTGVYNEQFFGPGTRLTVL.